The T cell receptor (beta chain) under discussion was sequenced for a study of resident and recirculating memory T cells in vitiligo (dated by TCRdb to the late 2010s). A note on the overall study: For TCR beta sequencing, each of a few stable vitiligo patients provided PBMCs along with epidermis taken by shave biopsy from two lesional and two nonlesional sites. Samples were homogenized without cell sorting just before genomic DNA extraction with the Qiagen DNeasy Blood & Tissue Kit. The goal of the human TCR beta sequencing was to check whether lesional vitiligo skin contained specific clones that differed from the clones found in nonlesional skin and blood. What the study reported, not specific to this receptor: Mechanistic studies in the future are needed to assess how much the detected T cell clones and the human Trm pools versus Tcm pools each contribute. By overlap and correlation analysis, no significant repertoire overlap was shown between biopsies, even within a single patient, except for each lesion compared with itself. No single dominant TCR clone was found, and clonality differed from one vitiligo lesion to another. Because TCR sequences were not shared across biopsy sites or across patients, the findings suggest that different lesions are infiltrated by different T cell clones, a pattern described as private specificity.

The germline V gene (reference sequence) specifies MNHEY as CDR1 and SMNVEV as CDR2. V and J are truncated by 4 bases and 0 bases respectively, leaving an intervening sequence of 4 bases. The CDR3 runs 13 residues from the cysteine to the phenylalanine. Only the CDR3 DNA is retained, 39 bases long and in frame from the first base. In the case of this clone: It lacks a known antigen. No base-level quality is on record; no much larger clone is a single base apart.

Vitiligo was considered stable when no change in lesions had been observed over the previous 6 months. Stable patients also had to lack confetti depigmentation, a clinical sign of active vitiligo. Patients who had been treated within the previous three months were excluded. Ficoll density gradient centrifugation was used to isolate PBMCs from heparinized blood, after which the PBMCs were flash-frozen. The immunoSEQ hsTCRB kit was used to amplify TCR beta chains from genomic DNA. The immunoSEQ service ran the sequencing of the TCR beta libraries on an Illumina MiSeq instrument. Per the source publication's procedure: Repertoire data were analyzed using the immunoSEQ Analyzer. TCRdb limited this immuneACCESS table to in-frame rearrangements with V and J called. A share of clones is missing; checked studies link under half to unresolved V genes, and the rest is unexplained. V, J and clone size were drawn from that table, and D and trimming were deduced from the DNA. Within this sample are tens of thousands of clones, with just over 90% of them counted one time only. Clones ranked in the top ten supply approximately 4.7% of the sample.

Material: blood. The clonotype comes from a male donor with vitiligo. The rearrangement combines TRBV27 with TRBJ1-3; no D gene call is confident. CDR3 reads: CASSYRSGNTIYF. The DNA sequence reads TGTGCCAGCAGTTATCGCTCTGGAAACACCATATATTTT.